Sequencing of this T cell receptor beta chain was carried out in a study of blood T cell repertoires in COVID-19 (dated by TCRdb to the early 2020s). Regarding the complete study: The collaborator samples originated in the United States, Italy and Spain and spanned the acute and convalescent phases of COVID-19. The material from the prospective study consisted of cDNA or gDNA derived from T cells, B-cell-depleted T cells, or PBMCs. Deeply sampled blood TCRbeta repertoires from subjects exposed to, actively infected with, or recovered from COVID-19 were included in the dataset. A freely available public database, intended as a resource for researchers studying the immune response to SARS-CoV-2, is where the repertoires were released. The samples were drawn from two sources: the first 160 participants of the ongoing ImmuneRACE study, and 950 to 1,500 subjects contributed by 6 global collaborators. The sample metadata nearly always contained a de-identified subject ID, COVID-19 status, age in years and sex. HLA class I and class II types, where available, came from metadata supplied by the sample provider rather than from assay-based typing.

This clone occurred a few times. The target of this receptor is not known. No base quality values were provided; no much bigger clone lies one nucleotide off. CDR1 SGHDT and CDR2 YYEEEE were looked up in the germline V gene. Spanning cysteine to phenylalanine, the CDR3 consists of 15 amino acids. Solely the CDR3 DNA is kept, with 45 bases framed from the first base. Deletion took 2 bases off V and 2 bases off J, with a span of 14 bases between the germline ends. On the study overall, not on this receptor specifically: The quantity of clinical and demographic metadata differed by source and by participant and was supplied without curation.

At one collaborating source in Seattle, patients were enrolled during active infection and were followed longitudinally through the course of disease. Whole blood was collected in K2EDTA tubes by collaborating institutions according to the institutions' own protocols. For TCRbeta analysis, collaborators shipped samples in one of three forms: frozen whole blood, isolated PBMCs, or DNA extracted from either of those sample types. The immunoSEQ Assay, a bias-controlled multiplex PCR, was used to amplify TCRbeta CDR3 regions from genomic DNA. Per the original workflow: The number of nucleated cells in each sample was estimated by amplification of reference gene primers within the assay. Sequence reads were collapsed and filtered to measure the absolute abundance of every unique TCRbeta CDR3 rearrangement. For each sample, productive Simpson clonality was calculated by taking the square root of Simpson's diversity index across productive rearrangements. Sourced from immuneACCESS, this table was stored by TCRdb with only in-frame sequences that have V and J called. A share of the clones is absent; for the studies checked, an unresolved V gene accounts for under half, and the remainder has no known explanation. V, J and clone size are those of that table, while D and trimming were read from the DNA. The sample includes tens of thousands of clones, with 81% observed a single time. The top ten hold around 4.8% of the sample.

The sequence joins TRBV5-6 to TRBJ2-7; TRBD2 might be the D gene, on 5 matching bases. This sequence was found in an older man with COVID-19, enrolled during active disease. Sequencing was performed on peripheral blood. The CDR3 region has the sequence CASSLMAGVPYEQYF. The bases read TGTGCCAGCAGCTTAATGGCCGGGGTACCCTACGAGCAGTACTTC.